This is a list of T cell receptor beta chains from one sample in a study of beta chain features in type 1 diabetes. Generated by immunoSEQ multiplex PCR, the TCRdb table keeps only in-frame clones and is missing some. The sample includes almost 250,000 clones, 13% to 15% of them seen just once. The sample comprised naive CD4+ T cells from blood. The origin of the receptors is a woman in her forties in good health. CDR3s include the opening cysteine and the closing phenylalanine or tryptophan. Each record gives: CDR3 protein, CDR3 DNA, J gene, CDR3 length, V gene, clone size, D gene. The D gene is left open where the match is weak. Clone size is shown for a subset of rows, as once, few, many or a class of expanded clone.

CASSLVGYEQYF	TGTGCCAGCAGCTTAGTCGGTTACGAGCAGTACTTC	TRBJ2-7	12	TRBV11-2	NA	NA
CASSDSGGEQYF	TGTGCCAGCAGTGACTCAGGGGGCGAGCAGTACTTC	TRBJ2-7	12	TRBV2	few	TRBD1
CASSLMRTGELFF	TGTGCCAGCAGCTTGATGAGGACCGGGGAGCTGTTTTTT	TRBJ2-2	13	TRBV5-6	NA	NA
CASSFSRNEQFF	TGTGCTAGCAGTTTTAGCCGCAATGAGCAGTTCTTC	TRBJ2-1	12	TRBV2	NA	NA
CASSPGQFNEKLFF	TGTGCCAGCAGCCCGGGACAGTTTAATGAAAAACTGTTTTTT	TRBJ1-4	14	TRBV5-6	few	TRBD1
CASSPMLSNEKLFF	TGTGCCAGCAGTCCCATGTTGTCTAATGAAAAACTGTTTTTT	TRBJ1-4	14	TRBV6-5	once	NA
CASSPRDRIYEQYF	TGTGCCAGCAGCCCGCGGGACAGAATCTACGAGCAGTACTTC	TRBJ2-7	14	TRBV7-9	NA	NA
CASYGGEAFF	TGTGCCAGCTATGGGGGGGAAGCTTTCTTT	TRBJ1-1	10	TRBV2	NA	NA
CASTPSMVISYGYTF	TGTGCCAGTACCCCCTCCATGGTCATTAGCTATGGCTACACCTTC	TRBJ1-2	15	TRBV19	few	NA
CASSSSGPLYYNEQFF	TGCGCCAGCAGCTCGTCTGGGCCCCTCTACTACAATGAGCAGTTCTTC	TRBJ2-1	16	TRBV5-1	NA	NA
CASRLGGGEAFF	TGTGCCAGCAGGCTGGGGGGAGGCGAAGCTTTCTTT	TRBJ1-1	12	TRBV27	NA	NA
CASSLPATPGIDYEQYF	TGTGCCAGCAGCTTACCCGCCACGCCAGGAATAGACTACGAGCAGTACTTC	TRBJ2-7	17	TRBV7-2	few	NA
CAITGGNYGYTF	TGTGCCATCACTGGGGGCAATTATGGCTACACCTTC	TRBJ1-2	12	TRBV10-3	NA	NA
CASSSLGNPWTGSGNTIYF	TGCGCCAGCAGCTCCCTCGGAAACCCCTGGACAGGGTCTGGAAACACCATATATTTT	TRBJ1-3	19	TRBV5-1	NA	TRBD1
CASSYRGRVGELFF	TGTGCCAGCAGTTACAGGGGGCGGGTCGGGGAGCTGTTTTTT	TRBJ2-2	14	TRBV6-5	few	TRBD1
CASRTGGGQPQHF	TGTGCCAGCAGGACAGGGGGGGGACAGCCCCAGCATTTT	TRBJ1-5	13	TRBV2	few	TRBD1
CASSLEGNGKQFF	TGTGCCAGCAGTTTAGAAGGGAACGGGAAGCAGTTCTTC	TRBJ2-1	13	TRBV27	NA	NA
CASSRTGGYYGYTF	TGTGCCAGCAGTCGGACAGGGGGGTATTATGGCTACACCTTC	TRBJ1-2	14	TRBV6-5	few	TRBD1
CASSLARGQGKETQYF	TGTGCCAGCAGCTTGGCTCGGGGACAGGGGAAAGAGACCCAGTACTTC	TRBJ2-5	16	TRBV5-6	few	TRBD1
CASSSRTMRNTIYF	TGTGCCAGCAGCTCGAGGACAATGAGAAACACCATATATTTT	TRBJ1-3	14	TRBV7-9	NA	NA
CASSSSGGWYEQYF	TGTGCCAGCAGTTCCTCGGGAGGCTGGTACGAGCAGTACTTC	TRBJ2-7	14	TRBV6-6	NA	TRBD2
CASTTLAGGGTYEQYF	TGTGCCAGCACCACTCTAGCGGGCGGGGGGACCTACGAGCAGTACTTC	TRBJ2-7	16	TRBV7-9	few	TRBD2
CSVESLTGRGYTF	TGCAGCGTTGAGTCCCTCACCGGGAGGGGCTACACCTTC	TRBJ1-2	13	TRBV29-1	few	NA
CASSEGVSSSYEQYF	TGCGCCAGCAGCGAAGGGGTTTCCAGCTCCTACGAGCAGTACTTC	TRBJ2-7	15	TRBV5-1	few	NA
CASSEVGSSNEQFF	TGTGCCAGCAGTGAAGTCGGGTCGTCCAATGAGCAGTTCTTC	TRBJ2-1	14	TRBV6-1	NA	NA
CASLYGTGGSGELFF	TGTGCCAGCCTCTATGGGACAGGGGGTTCAGGGGAGCTGTTTTTT	TRBJ2-2	15	TRBV7-6	NA	TRBD1